One sample yielded the 20 T cell receptor beta chains listed below, sequenced in a study of T cells in tuberculosis. This table comes from immunoSEQ multiplex PCR, and its TCRdb copy is limited to in-frame clones, with some not included. Of about 58,000 clones listed, around 90% are singletons. Sorting used thawed, overnight-rested PBMC stained with anti-CD3, a viability dye and GMM-loaded CD1B tetramer. CD1B tetramers were loaded with Rhodococcus equi-derived C32 glucose monomycolate. The specimen sequenced was CD1b-GMM tetramer-negative cells sorted from PBMCs. The source of these receptors is an adult woman with latent tuberculosis.

This clone occurred once. The chain joins TRBV9 to TRBJ1-2, with TRBD1 matching 7 bases. V lost 3 bases to trimming and J lost 4 bases; unmatched junction nucleotides: 9. Germline V gene data show CDR1 as SGDLS and CDR2 as YYNGEE. The CDR3 runs 15 residues. Here the CDR3 reads CASSASGGRAYGYTF. In nucleotides, the CDR3 is TGTGCCAGCAGCGCGTCAGGGGGACGCGCCTATGGCTACACCTTC.

V usage is TRBV6-5 and J usage is TRBJ1-1; D gene unclear. The germline gives CDR1 MNHEY, CDR2 SVGAGI. Trimming left V 6 bases short and J 5 bases short, with 10 bases between. CDR3 length: 12 amino acids. The DNA for the CDR3 is TGTGCCAGCAGATCCCGGGGAACTGAAGCTTTCTTT. The encoded protein is CASRSRGTEAFF.

The V call is TRBV5-1, the J call TRBJ1-2, with 7 bases lining up with TRBD1. J gave up 5 bases and V 2 bases, and 6 bases lay outside the gene matches. Per the germline V gene, CDR1 is SGHRS and CDR2 is YFSETQ. The CDR3 totals 14 residues. The CDR3 nucleotides are TGCGCCAGCAGCTTACCGGACAGGTTTTATGGCTACACCTTC. Translated, it gives CASSLPDRFYGYTF.

The V call is TRBV5-1, the J call TRBJ1-6, with 9 nucleotides matching TRBD1. The CDR3 covers 15 residues. With 0 bases clipped from V and 9 bases from J, the junction kept 4 bases outside the gene matches. Germline V gene lookup returns CDR1 SGHRS and CDR2 YFSETQ. This chain's CDR3 is CASSLAGTGRSPLHF. The CDR3, as DNA: TGCGCCAGCAGCTTGGCCGGGACAGGGCGTTCACCCCTCCACTTT.

DNA of the CDR3: TGTGCCAGCAGTGGGGGTTCAGGGGGCTGGAATTCACCCCTCCACTTT. It encodes CASSGGSGGWNSPLHF. This chain joins TRBV2 and TRBJ1-6; 8 bases are shared with TRBD1. Germline assignment: CDR1 SNHLY and CDR2 FYNNEI. J was trimmed by 7 bases and V by 4 bases; bases with no gene match: 9. The CDR3 is made up of 16 amino acids.

Only a few counts were recorded for this clone. V is TRBV12-5 and J is TRBJ2-7; possibly TRBD1 for D (7 bases). V was pared by 6 bases and J by 4 bases, with 19 bases between. Looked up from germline, CDR1 is LGHNT and CDR2 is FRNRAP. The CDR3 runs to 15 residues. CDR3 in DNA: TGTGCTAGTGGGCGACCAGACAGGGAGGAGTACGAGCAGTACTTC. This translates into CASGRPDREEYEQYF.

The sample holds one count of this clone. The rearrangement joins TRBV5-3 to TRBJ1-1; D is uncertain. TRBV5-3 is known as an ORF, though its function is uncertain. V was trimmed by 1 base and J by 0 bases, leaving 16 bases between them. CDR3 size: 17 residues. The CDR3 spells CARSLHLVSRMNTEAFF. The CDR3 DNA reads as TGTGCCAGAAGCTTGCATTTAGTATCGAGGATGAACACTGAAGCTTTCTTT.

The chain joins TRBV7-3 to TRBJ2-2, with TRBD1 matching over 7 bases. Germline CDR1 reads SGHTA; CDR2 reads FQGTGA. V trimming: 5 bases; J trimming: 5 bases; junction bases outside the gene matches: 5. The CDR3 consists of 14 residues. For the CDR3, the DNA is TGTGCCAGCAGCATATACAGGGGTACCGGGGAGCTGTTTTTT. It specifies CASSIYRGTGELFF.

This clone was observed a few times. This chain connects TRBV4-2 to TRBJ2-7; 8 bases map to TRBD2. Per the germline V gene, CDR1 is LGHNA and CDR2 is YNFKEQ. The CDR3 has 15 residues. The junction had 8 bases not matched to a gene; V was cut back by 0 bases and J by 7 bases. CDR3 amino acids: CASSQESGSPQEQYF. CDR3 in DNA: TGTGCCAGCAGCCAAGAGAGCGGGAGCCCCCAGGAGCAGTACTTC.

This rearrangement joins TRBV9 to TRBJ1-6; 7 bases are a match to TRBD1. Germline values: CDR1 SGDLS, CDR2 YYNGEE. The CDR3 sequence is 16 residues long. V dropped 2 bases and J dropped 7; count of bases not matched to a gene: 9. The CDR3 DNA follows: TGTGCCAGCAGCGTTGGGGACAGTGCAAGAAATTCACCCCTCCACTTT. Translated: CASSVGDSARNSPLHF.

V gene TRBV19 combines with J gene TRBJ2-4, with 9 bases aligning to TRBD2. This CDR3 has 17 residues. Germline lookup yields CDR1 LNHDA and CDR2 SQIVND (reference sequence). V shed 8 bases and J 3 bases; nucleotides not matched to a gene: 14. CDR3 in amino acids: CASGRAIAGEGKNIQYF. The CDR3 nucleotides read TGTGCCAGTGGAAGGGCCATAGCGGGAGAAGGCAAAAACATTCAGTACTTC.

The chain employs TRBV9 and TRBJ2-7; 8 nucleotides agree with TRBD1. Trimming removed 1 base from V and 5 bases from J; junction bases left unmatched: 2. CDR1 and CDR2 (germline): SGDLS, YYNGEE. The CDR3 loop spans 13 amino acids. The CDR3 protein is CASSVQDRDEQYF. In DNA form, the CDR3 reads TGTGCCAGCAGCGTACAGGACAGGGACGAGCAGTACTTC.

V usage is TRBV19 and J usage is TRBJ2-3; 8 bases are a match to TRBD2. The CDR3 covers 17 residues. V was clipped by 5 bases and J by 3 bases; unmatched bases: 13. CDR1 is LNHDA, CDR2 SQIVND, per germline (reference sequence). The CDR3 reads CASSSRLATIGTDTQYF. DNA for the CDR3: TGTGCCAGTAGTTCCCGACTAGCGACTATTGGAACAGATACGCAGTATTTT.

CDR3 DNA: TGTGCCTGCCCCGTCAGGGGACAGGATTACAATGAGCAGTTCTTC. Translation: CACPVRGQDYNEQFF. V gene TRBV30 combines with J gene TRBJ2-1, with 8 bases aligning to TRBD1. V trimming: 6 bases; J trimming: 4 bases; junction bases outside the gene matches: 11. This CDR3 spans 15 amino acids. The germline V gene has CDR1 GTSNPN and CDR2 SVGIG (reference sequence).

The chain recombines TRBV2 with TRBJ1-1; 9 bases agree with TRBD1. CDR3 length equals 19 residues. Germline trimming cut 7 bases from V and 0 bases from J; bases unmatched to any gene: 18. Germline V gene lookup returns CDR1 SNHLY and CDR2 FYNNEI. The CDR3 coding sequence is TGTGCCAGCACTCGACAGGGGGTCTCCTCATTTCAGTTGAACACTGAAGCTTTCTTT. It specifies CASTRQGVSSFQLNTEAFF.

CDR3 nucleotides: TGTGCCAGCACCATAGGGGGGAGGGGAAATGAGCAGTTCTTC. Its protein is CASTIGGRGNEQFF. V usage is TRBV19 and J usage is TRBJ2-1; tentative D call: TRBD2 (7 bases). Germline values: CDR1 LNHDA, CDR2 SQIVND (reference sequence). The CDR3 has 14 residues. The V end was cut by 9 bases, the J end by 7 bases, with 19 bases between.

The chain combines TRBV5-6 with TRBJ1-1, with D unclear. The CDR3 totals 14 residues. Germline V gene data show CDR1 as SGHDT and CDR2 as YYEEEE. Deletions cut 2 bases from V and 3 bases from J, with 11 bases between. In DNA form, the CDR3 reads TGTGCCAGCAGCTTCGCCGGGTGGGACACTGAAGCTTTCTTT. Amino acid sequence: CASSFAGWDTEAFF.

This rearrangement joins TRBV5-4 to TRBJ2-3, with 9 bases matching TRBD2. This CDR3 region has 16 residues. V lost 4 bases and J lost 2; bases outside the gene matches: 8. The V gene's germline CDR1 is SGHNT and CDR2 YYREEE (reference sequence). The CDR3 DNA reads TGTGCCAGCAGCGTCTCTAGCGGGGTGAACACAGATACGCAGTATTTT. It yields the protein CASSVSSGVNTDTQYF. Using reference TRBV5-4 and TRBJ2-3 for the parts outside the CDR3, the full variable domain is ETGVTQSPTHLIKTRGQQVTLRCSSQSGHNTVSWYQQALGQGPQFIFQYYREEENGRGNFPPRFSGLQFPNYSSELNVNALELDDSALYLCASSVSSGVNTDTQYFGPGTRLTVL.

The chain uses TRBV11-2 and TRBJ2-7, with D possibly being TRBD2 (5 bases). There are 13 residues in the CDR3. Per germline, CDR1 SGHAT and CDR2 FQNNGV. V shed 3 bases and J shed 4 bases, with 10 bases lying between them. The CDR3 region is CASSFEGPYEQYF. In DNA form, the CDR3 reads TGTGCCAGCAGCTTTGAGGGTCCTTACGAGCAGTACTTC.

With respect to this clone: One end of the junction fails to match germline, which may point to a read error. The J gene is TRBJ1-5, the V gene TRBV15; D not resolved. Germline loops: CDR1 LNHNV, CDR2 YYDKDF (reference sequence). This CDR3 has 13 residues. The CDR3 region is CATSRDSEQPRHF. The CDR3 region has the DNA TGTGCCACCAGCAGAGATTCGGAACAGCCCCGGCATTTT.